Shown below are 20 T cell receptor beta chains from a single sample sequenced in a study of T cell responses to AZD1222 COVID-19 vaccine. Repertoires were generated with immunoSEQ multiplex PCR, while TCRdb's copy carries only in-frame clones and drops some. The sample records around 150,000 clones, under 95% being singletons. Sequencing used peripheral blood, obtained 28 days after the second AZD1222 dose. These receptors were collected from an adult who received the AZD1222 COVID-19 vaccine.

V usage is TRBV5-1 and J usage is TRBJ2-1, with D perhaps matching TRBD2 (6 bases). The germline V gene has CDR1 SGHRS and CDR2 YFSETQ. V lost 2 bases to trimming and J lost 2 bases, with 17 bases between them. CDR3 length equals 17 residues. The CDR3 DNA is TGCGCCAGCAGCTTCCGCCCACGGGCGGGAACCTACAATGAGCAGTTCTTC. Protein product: CASSFRPRAGTYNEQFF.

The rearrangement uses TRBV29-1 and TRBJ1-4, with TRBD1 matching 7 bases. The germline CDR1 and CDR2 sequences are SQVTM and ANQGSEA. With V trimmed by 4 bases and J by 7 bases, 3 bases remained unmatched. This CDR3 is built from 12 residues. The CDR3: CSVGRQGEKLFF. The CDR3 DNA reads TGCAGCGTTGGTAGACAGGGTGAAAAACTGTTTTTT.

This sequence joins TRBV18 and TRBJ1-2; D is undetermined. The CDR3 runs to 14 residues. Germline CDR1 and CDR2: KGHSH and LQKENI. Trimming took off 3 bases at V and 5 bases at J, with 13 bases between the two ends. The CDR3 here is CASSPGRVQYGYTF. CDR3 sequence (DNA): TGTGCCAGCTCACCCGGCCGGGTCCAATATGGCTACACCTTC.

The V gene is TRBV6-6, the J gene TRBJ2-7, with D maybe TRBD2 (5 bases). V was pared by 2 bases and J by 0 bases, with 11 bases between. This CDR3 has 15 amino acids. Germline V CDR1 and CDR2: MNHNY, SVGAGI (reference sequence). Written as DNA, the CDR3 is TGTGCCAGCAGTTACGGAAGCGGTATCTCCTACGAGCAGTACTTC. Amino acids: CASSYGSGISYEQYF.

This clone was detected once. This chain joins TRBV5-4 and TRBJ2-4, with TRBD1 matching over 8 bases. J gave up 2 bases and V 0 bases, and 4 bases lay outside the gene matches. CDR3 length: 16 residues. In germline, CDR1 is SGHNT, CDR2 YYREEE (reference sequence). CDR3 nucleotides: TGTGCCAGCAGCTTGGTTGGACAGGGTACCAAAAACATTCAGTACTTC. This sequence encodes CASSLVGQGTKNIQYF. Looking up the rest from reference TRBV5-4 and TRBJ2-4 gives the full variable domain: ETGVTQSPTHLIKTRGQQVTLRCSSQSGHNTVSWYQQALGQGPQFIFQYYREEENGRGNFPPRFSGLQFPNYSSELNVNALELDDSALYLCASSLVGQGTKNIQYFGAGTRLSVL.

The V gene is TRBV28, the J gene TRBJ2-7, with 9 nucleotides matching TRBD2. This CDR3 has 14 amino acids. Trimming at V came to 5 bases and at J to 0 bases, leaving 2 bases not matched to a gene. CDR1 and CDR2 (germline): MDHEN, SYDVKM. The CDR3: CASSKTSGSYEQYF. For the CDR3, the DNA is TGTGCCAGCAGTAAGACTAGCGGCTCCTACGAGCAGTACTTC.

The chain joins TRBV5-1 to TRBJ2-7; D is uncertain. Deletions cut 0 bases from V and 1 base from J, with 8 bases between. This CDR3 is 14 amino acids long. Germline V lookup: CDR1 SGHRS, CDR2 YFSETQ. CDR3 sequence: CASSLDTLSYEQYF. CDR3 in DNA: TGCGCCAGCAGCTTGGACACGCTTTCCTACGAGCAGTACTTC.

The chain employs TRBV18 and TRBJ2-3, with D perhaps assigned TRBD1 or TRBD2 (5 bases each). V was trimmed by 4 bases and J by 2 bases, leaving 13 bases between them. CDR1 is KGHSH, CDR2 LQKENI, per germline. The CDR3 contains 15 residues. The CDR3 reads CASSLWGLPTDTQYF. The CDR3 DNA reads TGTGCCAGCTCACTGTGGGGGTTGCCCACAGATACGCAGTATTTT.

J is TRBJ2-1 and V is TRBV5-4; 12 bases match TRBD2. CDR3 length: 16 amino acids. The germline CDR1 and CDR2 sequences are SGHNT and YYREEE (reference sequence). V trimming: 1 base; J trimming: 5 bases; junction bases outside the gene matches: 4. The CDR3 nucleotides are TGTGCCAGCAGCTTGAAAACTAGCGGGGGGCACAATGAGCAGTTCTTC. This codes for CASSLKTSGGHNEQFF.

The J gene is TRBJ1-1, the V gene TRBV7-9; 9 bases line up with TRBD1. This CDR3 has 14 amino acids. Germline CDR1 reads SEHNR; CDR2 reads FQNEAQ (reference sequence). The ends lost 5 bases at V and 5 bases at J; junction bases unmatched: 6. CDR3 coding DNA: TGTGCCAGCAGCAGGGGGGACAGGGAAACTGAAGCTTTCTTT. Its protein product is CASSRGDRETEAFF.

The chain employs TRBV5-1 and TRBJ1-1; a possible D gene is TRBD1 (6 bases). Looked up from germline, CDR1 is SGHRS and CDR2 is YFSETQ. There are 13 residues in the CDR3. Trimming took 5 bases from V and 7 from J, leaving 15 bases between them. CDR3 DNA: TGCGCCAGCAGGGAGGGGGAACGGATTGAAGCTTTCTTT. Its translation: CASREGERIEAFF.

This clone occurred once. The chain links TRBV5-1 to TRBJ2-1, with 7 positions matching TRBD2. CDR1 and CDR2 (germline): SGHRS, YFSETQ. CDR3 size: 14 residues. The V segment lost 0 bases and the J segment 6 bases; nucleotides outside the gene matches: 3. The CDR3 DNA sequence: TGCGCCAGCAGCTTGGGGGCTAGCGGCAATGAGCAGTTCTTC. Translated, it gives CASSLGASGNEQFF.

The DNA of the CDR3 is TGTGCCAGTATGGCCTCTGACGGAGGCTCTGGAAACACCATATATTTT. It encodes CASMASDGGSGNTIYF. V and J are TRBV19 and TRBJ1-3; D not resolved. V was trimmed by 7 bases and J by 0 bases, leaving 16 bases between them. Germline CDR1 reads LNHDA; CDR2 reads SQIVND (reference sequence). The CDR3 consists of 16 residues.

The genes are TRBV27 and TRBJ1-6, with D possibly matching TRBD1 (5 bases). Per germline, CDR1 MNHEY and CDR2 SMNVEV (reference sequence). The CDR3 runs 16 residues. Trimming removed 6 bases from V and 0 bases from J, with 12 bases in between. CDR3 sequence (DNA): TGTGCCAGCAGGGTCAGGGCTAGCTCCTATAATTCACCCCTCCACTTT. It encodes CASRVRASSYNSPLHF.

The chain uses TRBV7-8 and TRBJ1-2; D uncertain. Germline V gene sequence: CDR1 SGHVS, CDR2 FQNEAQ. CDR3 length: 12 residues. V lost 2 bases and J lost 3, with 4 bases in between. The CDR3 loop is CASSLMDYGYTF. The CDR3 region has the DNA TGTGCCAGCAGCTTAATGGACTATGGCTACACCTTC.

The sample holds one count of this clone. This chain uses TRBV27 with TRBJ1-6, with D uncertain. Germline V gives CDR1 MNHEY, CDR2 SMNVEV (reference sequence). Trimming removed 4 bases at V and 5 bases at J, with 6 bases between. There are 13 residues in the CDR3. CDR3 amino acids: CASSYHNNSPLHF. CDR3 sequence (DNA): TGTGCCAGCAGTTATCATAATAATTCACCCCTCCACTTT.

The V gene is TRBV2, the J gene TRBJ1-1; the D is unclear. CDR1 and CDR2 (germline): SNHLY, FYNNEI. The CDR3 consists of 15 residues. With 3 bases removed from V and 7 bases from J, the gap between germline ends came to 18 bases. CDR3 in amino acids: CASSERRRGSYEAFF. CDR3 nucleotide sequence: TGTGCCAGCAGTGAGCGGAGGCGGGGTTCGTATGAAGCTTTCTTT. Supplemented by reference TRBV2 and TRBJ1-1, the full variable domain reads EPEVTQTPSHQVTQMGQEVILRCVPISNHLYFYWYRQILGQKVEFLVSFYNNEISEKSEIFDDQFSVERPDGSNFTLKIRSTKLEDSAMYFCASSERRRGSYEAFFGQGTRLTVV.

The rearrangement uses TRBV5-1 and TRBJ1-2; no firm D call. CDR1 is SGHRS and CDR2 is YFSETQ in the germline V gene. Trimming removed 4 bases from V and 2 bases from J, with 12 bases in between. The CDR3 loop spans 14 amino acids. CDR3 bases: TGCGCCAGCAGCCTTACGACGGAAAACTATGGCTACACCTTC. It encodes CASSLTTENYGYTF.

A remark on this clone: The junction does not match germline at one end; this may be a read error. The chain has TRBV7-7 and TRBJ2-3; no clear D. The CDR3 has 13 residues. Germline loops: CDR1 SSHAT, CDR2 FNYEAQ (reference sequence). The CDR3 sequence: CASSPSGPDTQYF. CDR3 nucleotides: TGTGCTAGCAGCCCCAGTGGACCAGATACGCAGTATTTT.

The CDR3 DNA reads as TGTGCCAGCAGCCCCATCTCCCCGGGACAGGGGGCATACGAGCAGTACTTC. Translation: CASSPISPGQGAYEQYF. The chain uses TRBV16 and TRBJ2-7, with TRBD1 matching 12 bases. The CDR3 runs 17 residues. Unmatched junction bases numbered 11, after V lost 4 bases and J lost 4 bases. The germline V gene encodes CDR1 KGHSY and CDR2 FQNENV.